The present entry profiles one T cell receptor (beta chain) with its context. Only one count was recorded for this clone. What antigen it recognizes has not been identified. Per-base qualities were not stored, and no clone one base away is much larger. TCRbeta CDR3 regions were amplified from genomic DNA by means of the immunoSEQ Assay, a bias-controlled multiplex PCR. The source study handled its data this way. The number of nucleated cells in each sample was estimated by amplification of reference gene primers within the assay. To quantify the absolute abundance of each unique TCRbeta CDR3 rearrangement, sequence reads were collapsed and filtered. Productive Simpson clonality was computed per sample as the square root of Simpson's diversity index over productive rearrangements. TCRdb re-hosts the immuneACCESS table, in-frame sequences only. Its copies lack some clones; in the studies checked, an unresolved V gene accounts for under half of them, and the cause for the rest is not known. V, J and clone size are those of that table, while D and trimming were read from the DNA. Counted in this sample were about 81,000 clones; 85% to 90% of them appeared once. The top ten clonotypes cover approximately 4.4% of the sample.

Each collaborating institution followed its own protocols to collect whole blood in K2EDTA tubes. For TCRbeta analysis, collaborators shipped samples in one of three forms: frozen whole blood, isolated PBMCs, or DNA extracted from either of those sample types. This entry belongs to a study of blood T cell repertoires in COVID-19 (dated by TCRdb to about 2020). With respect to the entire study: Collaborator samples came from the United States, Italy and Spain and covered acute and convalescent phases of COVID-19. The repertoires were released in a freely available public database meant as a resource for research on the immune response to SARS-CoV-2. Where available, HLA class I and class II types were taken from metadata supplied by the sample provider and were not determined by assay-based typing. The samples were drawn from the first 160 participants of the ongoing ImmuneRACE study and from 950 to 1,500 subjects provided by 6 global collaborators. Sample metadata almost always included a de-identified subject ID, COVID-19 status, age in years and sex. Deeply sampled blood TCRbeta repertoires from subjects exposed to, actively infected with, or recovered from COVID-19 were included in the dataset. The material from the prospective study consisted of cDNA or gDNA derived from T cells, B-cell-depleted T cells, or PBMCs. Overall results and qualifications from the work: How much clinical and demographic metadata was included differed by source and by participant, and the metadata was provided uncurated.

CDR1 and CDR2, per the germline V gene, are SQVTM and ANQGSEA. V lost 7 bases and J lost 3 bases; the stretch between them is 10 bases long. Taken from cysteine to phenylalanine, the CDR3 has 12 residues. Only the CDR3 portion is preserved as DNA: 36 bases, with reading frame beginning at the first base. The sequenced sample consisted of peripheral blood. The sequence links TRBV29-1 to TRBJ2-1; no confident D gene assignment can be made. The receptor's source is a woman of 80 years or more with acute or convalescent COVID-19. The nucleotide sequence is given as TGCAGCGGTGTGGCTAGCTACAATGAGCAGTTCTTC. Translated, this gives CSGVASYNEQFF.